Below, one T cell receptor beta chain is given with its context. This sample stems from a study of CD8+ T cells in alopecia areata. On the study more broadly: It was oral tofacitinib, at 5 to 10 mg twice daily, that treated patients received.

The sequencing template was cDNA reverse transcribed from extracted RNA. Repertoires were generated with immunoSEQ multiplex PCR, while TCRdb's copy carries only in-frame clones and drops some. The sample has some 170,000 clones, around 63% seen once. This CDR3 is 15 amino acids long. V was trimmed by 0 bases and J by 2 bases, leaving 8 bases between them. CDR1 and CDR2 from the germline V gene are MNHNY and SVGAGI (reference sequence). From alopecia areata patients, lesional scalp punch biopsies and peripheral blood were collected. The source was CD4+ T cells sorted from blood, collected at week 0. The chain couples TRBV6-6 to TRBJ1-5; the D gene is possibly TRBD1 (5 bases). This sequence originates from a human donor with alopecia areata. The CDR3 sequence: CASSYSARGNQPQHF. In nucleotides, the CDR3 is TGTGCCAGCAGTTACTCGGCCAGGGGCAATCAGCCCCAGCATTTT.